This entry lists 12 T cell receptor beta chains sequenced from one sample in a study of T cell responses to AZD1222 COVID-19 vaccine. Using immunoSEQ multiplex PCR, the repertoire was profiled, and TCRdb retains in-frame clones only, with some absent. The repertoire holds about 83,000 clones, with under 95% as singletons. The input for sequencing was peripheral blood, taken on day 0 of MenACWY control vaccination. These receptors originate from an adult in good health.

The chain uses TRBV12-5 and TRBJ2-7, with 9 bases identical to TRBD1. Germline assignment: CDR1 LGHNT and CDR2 FRNRAP. The CDR3 has 16 amino acids. V dropped 0 bases and J dropped 3; count of bases not matched to a gene: 6. CDR3 nucleotides: TGTGCTAGTGGTTTGGTATTGGGACAGGGTCTCTACGAGCAGTACTTC. Its protein product is CASGLVLGQGLYEQYF.

This chain joins TRBV28 and TRBJ1-6; TRBD1 matches 7 bases. Per germline, CDR1 MDHEN and CDR2 SYDVKM. The CDR3 has 15 amino acids. The junction had 7 bases not matched to a gene; V was cut back by 7 bases and J by 4 bases. The CDR3 DNA reads as TGTGCCAGCAAGGGGGCGGAGGGTTATAATTCACCCCTCCACTTT. Encoded protein: CASKGAEGYNSPLHF.

This chain joins TRBV10-3 and TRBJ1-1; possibly TRBD1 for D (5 bases). The length of the CDR3 is 13 residues. The germline CDR1 and CDR2 sequences are ENHRY and SYGVKD. The ends were cut back, 6 bases at V and 0 bases at J, with 8 bases in the middle. The CDR3 nucleotides are TGTGCCATCAGGGGGGGTATGAACACTGAAGCTTTCTTT. This sequence encodes CAIRGGMNTEAFF.

The chain recombines TRBV2 with TRBJ1-5, with TRBD1 identical over 7 bases. With V trimmed by 6 bases and J by 4 bases, 9 bases remained unmatched. Germline CDR1 SNHLY, CDR2 FYNNEI. The CDR3 extends over 15 amino acids. CDR3 DNA: TGTGCCAGCAGCGGAGGACAGGTCCTAAATCAGCCCCAGCATTTT. Its translation is CASSGGQVLNQPQHF.

The genes are TRBV24-1 and TRBJ1-6; the match to TRBD1 covers 7 bases. Per the germline V gene, CDR1 is KGHDR and CDR2 is SFDVKD. The CDR3 length is 14 residues. V dropped 6 bases and J dropped 7; count of bases not matched to a gene: 5. In DNA, the CDR3 is TGTGCCACCAGTCCCGGGACAGTAAATTCACCCCTCCACTTT. Its translation is CATSPGTVNSPLHF.

This chain links TRBV6-5 with TRBJ2-1; TRBD2 matches at 7 bases. The CDR3 spans 12 residues. The trim removed 6 bases at V and 10 bases at J, leaving 6 bases unmatched. Germline lookup yields CDR1 MNHEY and CDR2 SVGAGI. Here the CDR3 reads CASSNRGSEQFF. CDR3 nucleotide sequence: TGTGCCAGCAGCAATCGCGGGAGCGAGCAGTTCTTC.

The gene calls are TRBV7-8 and TRBJ2-1; D call uncertain. Trimming pared 1 base from V and 7 bases from J, leaving 8 bases between. CDR3 length: 13 amino acids. Germline-derived CDR1 and CDR2 are SGHVS and FQNEAQ. The CDR3 coding sequence is TGTGCCAGCAGCTTAGTAGTGGTGAATGAGCAGTTCTTC. Translation: CASSLVVVNEQFF.

This rearrangement joins TRBV5-1 to TRBJ2-6; D tentatively fits TRBD1 or TRBD2 (6 bases each). V was cut by 5 bases and J by 3 bases, with 18 bases left in between. Germline CDR1 and CDR2: SGHRS and YFSETQ. The CDR3 has 17 amino acids. CDR3 bases: TGCGCCAGCAGAGGGGGGCTAGTGACCGTTGGGGCCAACGTCCTGACTTTC. It specifies CASRGGLVTVGANVLTF.

V usage is TRBV4-3 and J usage is TRBJ1-1, with no clear D. This CDR3 has 12 amino acids. With 1 base removed from V and 5 bases from J, the gap between germline ends came to 5 bases. The germline V gene encodes CDR1 LGHNA and CDR2 YSLEER. The CDR3 coding sequence is TGCGCCAGCAGCCAAGGGAGGACTGAAGCTTTCTTT. Translated, it gives CASSQGRTEAFF.

The rearrangement joins TRBV7-6 to TRBJ1-3; no clear D gene. Trimming pared 0 bases from V and 0 bases from J, leaving 9 bases between. Germline V gene lookup returns CDR1 SGHVS and CDR2 FNYEAQ. The length of the CDR3 is 16 residues. The chain's CDR3 is CASSLASAISGNTIYF. The CDR3 region has the DNA TGTGCCAGCAGCTTAGCGTCAGCTATCTCTGGAAACACCATATATTTT.

The chain joins TRBV7-9 to TRBJ1-4; 10 bases line up with TRBD1. From germline, CDR1 is SEHNR and CDR2 FQNEAQ (reference sequence). J was trimmed by 8 bases and V by 6 bases; bases with no gene match: 9. This CDR3 spans 15 amino acids. For the CDR3, the DNA is TGTGCCAGCAGTACTACGGGACAGGGGTGGGAAAAACTGTTTTTT. This gives the protein CASSTTGQGWEKLFF. Full variable domain (missing parts from reference TRBV7-9 and TRBJ1-4): DTGVSQNPRHKITKRGQNVTFRCDPISEHNRLYWYRQTLGQGPEFLTYFQNEAQLEKSRLLSDRFSAERPKGSFSTLEIQRTEQGDSAMYLCASSTTGQGWEKLFFGSGTQLSVL.

The chain uses TRBV5-5 and TRBJ1-1, with D unresolved. Germline loops: CDR1 SGHKS, CDR2 YYEKEE (reference sequence). The CDR3 extends over 13 amino acids. V shed 0 bases and J shed 1 base, with 4 bases lying between them. The CDR3 nucleotides read TGTGCCAGCAGCTTGGGATCGAACACTGAAGCTTTCTTT. Its translation: CASSLGSNTEAFF.